This TCR beta chain was retrieved from a study of blood T cell repertoires in COVID-19. As for the study in general: Whether acute or convalescent, the COVID-19 samples came from the United States, Italy and Spain. From T cells, B-cell-depleted T cells, or PBMCs came the material, which was cDNA or gDNA.

Per the study methods: It was from reference gene primer amplification that nucleated cell counts were estimated. This table comes from immunoSEQ multiplex PCR, and its TCRdb copy is limited to in-frame clones, with some not included. That table is the source of V, J and clone size, and D and trimming were worked out from the DNA. This sample has nearly 350,000 clones, with about 90% found just once. V lost 1 base and J 3 bases, leaving 13 bases between the germline ends. This CDR3 region has 15 residues. Germline V CDR1 and CDR2: SGHNT, YYREEE (reference sequence). Enrollment of patients from Seattle took place during active infection, with longitudinal follow-up.

V is TRBV5-4 and J is TRBJ1-1; D might be TRBD1 (6 bases). The sample taken for sequencing was peripheral blood. The receptor was derived from a woman aged 45-59 years with COVID-19, enrolled during active disease. Here the CDR3 reads CASSLSGGAHTEAFF. DNA for the CDR3: TGTGCCAGCAGCTTGTCTGGGGGGGCGCACACTGAAGCTTTCTTT.